This entry is about one TCR beta chain. Its antigen is unknown. The CDR3 consists of 13 residues. Trimming stripped 7 bases from V and 4 bases from J, with 12 bases between. Assay used: immunoSEQ multiplex PCR; TCRdb lists only in-frame clones, some missing. The sample carries roughly 30,000 clones, approximately 80% recorded once. The data belong to a study of T cell responses to AZD1222 COVID-19 vaccine. Study findings and constraints: Across the whole spike, CD4 TCRs peaked at regions 160-218 and 743-854. Repertoires were sampled only after the peak T cell response.

Sequenced material: peripheral blood, taken 28 days after the second AZD1222 dose. The V and J genes are TRBV12-3 or TRBV12-4 and TRBJ2-3; no clear D. This receptor was obtained from an adult who received the AZD1222 COVID-19 vaccine. The CDR3, as DNA: TGTGCCAGCACTAAAAGCTCCGCAGATACGCAGTATTTT. Translated, it gives CASTKSSADTQYF.